Detailed here is one T cell receptor beta chain. Its target is not known. The sample comes from a study of shared clonotypes between healthy human individuals. In the study overall: For every donor, three CD4 naive, three CD4 memory, two CD8 naive and one CD8 memory plates were used.

Deep-level running was used for the assay. Assay used: immunoSEQ multiplex PCR; TCRdb lists only in-frame clones, some missing. The repertoire holds fewer than 1.4 million clones, with about four fifths as singletons. Study-wide results and caveats: The study found roughly 5% of naive CD4 clonotypes shared across a handful of donors. Sorted-subset sequencing, rarefaction showed, was incomplete despite large depth.

This TCR came from a man aged 18-30 years in good health. Some clones in this sample may be carry-over from other donors' samples. The sequencing sample was made of memory CD4+ T cells from PBMCs. Noted subset: CD45RA-negative fraction.

The CDR3 DNA sequence: TGCGCCAGCAGCCAAGGTCCGGGGGCAAACACAGATACGCAGTATTTT. The encoded protein is CASSQGPGANTDTQYF. The chain is built from TRBV4-3 and TRBJ2-3; tentatively, D is TRBD1 or TRBD2 (6 bases each). The length of the CDR3 is 16 residues. Germline V CDR1 and CDR2: LGHNA, YSLEER. With 1 base removed from V and 2 bases from J, the gap between germline ends came to 13 bases.